Shown below are 22 T cell receptor beta chains from a single sample sequenced in a study of tissue T cells after allogeneic stem cell transplantation. Only in-frame clones appear in the TCRdb table, and some are missing; sequencing was by immunoSEQ multiplex PCR. The data hold more than 8,000 clones, with approximately 53% observed a single time. The sequencing here drew on tissue from the jejunum, taken at autopsy. The receptors here all came from a female donor aged 60 or older with lung cancer.

The chain uses TRBV29-1 and TRBJ1-2; TRBD1 agrees at 9 bases. CDR3 length equals 14 residues. The trim removed 3 bases at V and 4 bases at J, leaving 6 bases unmatched. From germline, CDR1 is SQVTM and CDR2 ANQGSEA. The CDR3 nucleotides are TGCAGCGTTGATCGGACAGGGGAGGTCTATGGCTACACCTTC. Encoded protein: CSVDRTGEVYGYTF. The full variable domain, completed using reference TRBV29-1 and TRBJ1-2, is SAVISQKPSRDICQRGTSLTIQCQVDSQVTMMFWYRQQPGQSLTLIATANQGSEATYESGFVIDKFPISRPNLTFSTLTVSNMSPEDSSIYLCSVDRTGEVYGYTFGSGTRLTVV.

The V call is TRBV6-9, the J call TRBJ1-1, with D tentatively TRBD1 (5 bases). The CDR3 has 13 amino acids. V was shortened by 3 bases and J by 5 bases, with 10 bases between the two germline ends. Looked up from germline, CDR1 is MNHGY and CDR2 is SVAAGI. For the CDR3, the DNA is TGTGCCAGCAGTTACCAGGGATCGACTGAAGCTTTCTTT. This codes for CASSYQGSTEAFF.

This chain joins TRBV6-5 and TRBJ2-7; tentatively, D is TRBD1 (6 bases). CDR3 length: 15 residues. Germline V gene sequence: CDR1 MNHEY, CDR2 SVGAGI. Between the trimmed V and J ends, which lost 5 bases and 0 bases, there was a span of 14 bases. The CDR3 DNA is TGTGCCAGCAGTAGGGACACCCAATTCTCCTACGAGCAGTACTTC. It codes for CASSRDTQFSYEQYF.

The genes are TRBV7-6 and TRBJ2-6; D gene ambiguous. V shed 6 bases and J shed 0 bases, with 12 bases lying between them. The germline gives CDR1 SGHVS, CDR2 FNYEAQ. The CDR3 has 16 amino acids. CDR3 sequence: CASSLIGRSGANVLTF. The CDR3 DNA reads TGTGCCAGCAGTCTAATAGGGCGCTCTGGGGCCAACGTCCTGACTTTC.

The chain carries TRBV11-2 and TRBJ2-1, with TRBD2 identical over 7 bases. CDR1 and CDR2 from the germline V gene are SGHAT and FQNNGV. This CDR3 has 15 residues. With V trimmed by 1 base and J by 2 bases, 2 bases remained unmatched. CDR3 protein: CASSLARGTYNEQFF. The DNA of the CDR3 is TGTGCCAGCAGCTTAGCGCGGGGGACCTACAATGAGCAGTTCTTC.

The chain has TRBV10-1 and TRBJ2-1; 15 bases are a match to TRBD2. The CDR3 has 14 residues. J gave up 9 bases and V 7 bases, and 4 bases lay outside the gene matches. From germline, CDR1 is WNHNN and CDR2 SYGVQD (reference sequence). The CDR3 loop reads CASIPGLAGGEQFF. CDR3 sequence (DNA): TGCGCCAGCATCCCGGGACTAGCGGGGGGTGAGCAGTTCTTC.

In its sample, this clone was seen once. This chain links TRBV11-2 with TRBJ2-7; D may be TRBD2 (6 bases). V gave up 3 bases and J gave up 3 bases, with 6 bases separating them. This CDR3 is 12 amino acids long. Germline V gene data show CDR1 as SGHAT and CDR2 as FQNNGV. CDR3 nucleotide sequence: TGTGCCAGCAGCTTCGGGGGCTACGAGCAGTACTTC. As protein: CASSFGGYEQYF.

This chain links TRBV5-1 with TRBJ2-7, with 12 bases lining up with TRBD2. Germline assignment: CDR1 SGHRS and CDR2 YFSETQ. This CDR3 is 19 amino acids long. Unmatched junction bases numbered 14, after V lost 0 bases and J lost 4 bases. DNA of the CDR3: TGCGCCAGCAGCTTGGGGCGGACTAGCGGGAAAAGGGTTTCATACGAGCAGTACTTC. It codes for CASSLGRTSGKRVSYEQYF.

The rearrangement uses TRBV7-2 and TRBJ2-2; 7 bases line up with TRBD1. V lost 3 bases to trimming and J lost 1 base; unmatched junction nucleotides: 2. CDR1 is SGHTA, CDR2 FQGNSA, per germline. The CDR3 consists of 15 residues. The CDR3 sequence: CASSFWTGNTGELFF. The DNA of the CDR3 is TGTGCCAGCAGCTTCTGGACAGGGAACACCGGGGAGCTGTTTTTT. The full variable domain, in which reference TRBV7-2 and TRBJ2-2 provide the parts outside the CDR3, is GAGVSQSPSNKVTEKGKDVELRCDPISGHTALYWYRQSLGQGLEFLIYFQGNSAPDKSGLPSDRFSAERTGGSVSTLTIQRTQQEDSAVYLCASSFWTGNTGELFFGEGSRLTVL.

V gene TRBV30 combines with J gene TRBJ2-3, with D perhaps matching TRBD2 (6 bases). Looked up from germline, CDR1 is GTSNPN and CDR2 is SVGIG (reference sequence). Trimming took 0 bases from V and 1 from J, leaving 11 bases between them. CDR3 size: 15 residues. For the CDR3, the DNA is TGTGCCTGGAGTGTACGGGTAGCGGGCACAGATACGCAGTATTTT. Translating it yields CAWSVRVAGTDTQYF.

This chain connects TRBV7-2 to TRBJ2-5; tentatively, D is TRBD2 (5 bases). Germline V lookup: CDR1 SGHTA, CDR2 FQGNSA. V was clipped by 1 base and J by 4 bases, with 10 bases between them. The CDR3 has 14 amino acids. The chain's CDR3 is CASSLGGLLETQYF. The DNA of the CDR3 is TGTGCCAGCAGCTTAGGCGGACTCTTAGAGACCCAGTACTTC. Variable domain in full (rest from reference TRBV7-2 and TRBJ2-5): GAGVSQSPSNKVTEKGKDVELRCDPISGHTALYWYRQSLGQGLEFLIYFQGNSAPDKSGLPSDRFSAERTGGSVSTLTIQRTQQEDSAVYLCASSLGGLLETQYFGPGTRLLVL.

The chain recombines TRBV4-1 with TRBJ2-3, with 14 bases lining up with TRBD2. CDR1 is MGHRA and CDR2 is YSYEKL in the germline V gene. The length of the CDR3 is 18 residues. With 0 bases clipped from V and 4 bases from J, the junction kept 6 bases outside the gene matches. The CDR3 DNA is TGCGCCAGCAGCCAAGATTTGGAGACTAGCGGGAGGGCAGATACGCAGTATTTT. It specifies CASSQDLETSGRADTQYF.

In this sample, this clone is medium-sized. The chain recombines TRBV7-2 with TRBJ1-2, with D possibly TRBD1 on 5 matching bases. Germline CDR1 and CDR2: SGHTA and FQGNSA. Trimming pared 7 bases from V and 1 base from J, leaving 10 bases between. The CDR3 loop spans 13 amino acids. CDR3 loop: CASTVQDNYGYTF. The CDR3 region has the DNA TGTGCCAGCACCGTACAGGATAACTATGGCTACACCTTC.

The chain combines TRBV3-1 (or the pseudogene TRBV3-2) with TRBJ2-7, with 8 bases that match TRBD2. With 6 bases clipped from V and 2 bases from J, the junction kept 9 bases outside the gene matches. CDR1 and CDR2 from the germline V gene are LGHDT and YNNKEL (reference sequence). The length of the CDR3 is 15 residues. In DNA form, the CDR3 reads TGTGCCAGCAGTAACACCTTAGCGGGGCCCTACGAGCAGTACTTC. It encodes CASSNTLAGPYEQYF.

This clone was detected only a few times. This rearrangement joins TRBV21-1 to TRBJ2-2; the table's D call, TRBD1, has no DNA check behind it. TRBV21-1 is a known pseudogene. The CDR3 has 15 residues. CDR3 DNA sequence: TGTGCCAGCAGCAACCGGGACACGAACACCGGGGAGCTGTTTTTT. Encoded protein: CASSNRDTNTGELFF.

V usage is TRBV7-2 and J usage is TRBJ2-1; no firm D call. With 0 bases removed from V and 6 bases from J, the gap between germline ends came to 6 bases. CDR3 length equals 13 residues. Germline CDR1 and CDR2: SGHTA and FQGNSA. This CDR3 reads CASSLAPSNEQFF. CDR3 sequence (DNA): TGTGCCAGCAGCTTAGCGCCTTCCAATGAGCAGTTCTTC.

V and J are TRBV4-1 and TRBJ2-7, with D possibly matching TRBD1 (6 bases). This CDR3 is 16 amino acids long. Germline V lookup: CDR1 MGHRA, CDR2 YSYEKL. Trimming shortened V by 1 base and J by 2 bases, and 15 bases separated the two germline ends. The CDR3 sequence: CASSQGPPGHTYEQYF. For the CDR3, the DNA is TGCGCCAGCAGCCAAGGTCCTCCGGGACACACCTACGAGCAGTACTTC.

The chain links TRBV2 to TRBJ2-7, with 12 bases that match TRBD2. Per the germline V gene, CDR1 is SNHLY and CDR2 is FYNNEI. This CDR3 spans 19 amino acids. V dropped 6 bases and J dropped 0; count of bases not matched to a gene: 15. The CDR3 DNA sequence: TGTGCCAGCAGGGGGCCGGGACTAGCGGGTTTAAGAAGCTCCTACGAGCAGTACTTC. Translated: CASRGPGLAGLRSSYEQYF.

Within the sample, this clone is large (0.1 to 1%). The V call is TRBV7-9, the J call TRBJ2-7, with TRBD2 identical over 8 bases. The CDR3 has 14 amino acids. Germline V gene data show CDR1 as SEHNR and CDR2 as FQNEAQ (reference sequence). With 5 bases clipped from V and 2 bases from J, the junction kept 5 bases outside the gene matches. CDR3 sequence reads: CASSPHSGTYEQYF. The CDR3 DNA is TGTGCCAGCAGCCCCCATAGCGGGACCTACGAGCAGTACTTC.

V is TRBV9 and J is TRBJ1-1; D is unresolved. V shed 0 bases and J shed 4 bases, with 13 bases lying between them. This CDR3 has 15 amino acids. Germline-derived CDR1 and CDR2 are SGDLS and YYNGEE. CDR3 loop: CASSVGGYGVTEAFF. For the CDR3, the DNA is TGTGCCAGCAGCGTAGGCGGGTACGGTGTCACTGAAGCTTTCTTT.

V usage is TRBV30 and J usage is TRBJ2-3; D tentatively fits TRBD1 or TRBD2 (5 bases each). Per germline, CDR1 GTSNPN and CDR2 SVGIG (reference sequence). This CDR3 has 14 residues. Trimming stripped 4 bases from V and 3 bases from J, with 14 bases between. The chain's CDR3 is CAWKWGRGTDTQYF. The CDR3 DNA is TGTGCCTGGAAGTGGGGGAGAGGTACAGATACGCAGTATTTT.

The chain couples TRBV7-2 to TRBJ1-4; D possibly corresponds to TRBD1 (6 bases). The CDR3 is 13 amino acids. Germline assignment: CDR1 SGHTA and CDR2 FQGNSA. V lost 5 bases, J lost 4 bases, and 8 bases lay in between. The CDR3 bases are TGTGCCAGCAGCGGGGGGCGTAATGAAAAACTGTTTTTT. Translating gives CASSGGRNEKLFF.